Listed here are 23 T cell receptor beta chains from one sample, sequenced in a study of tumor-infiltrating lymphocytes in localized non-small cell lung cancer. Sequencing used immunoSEQ multiplex PCR; TCRdb keeps in-frame clones, though not all of them. The sample records 8,500 to 9,500 clones, over 70% being singletons. Sample: uninvolved lung tissue not adjacent to the tumor. These receptors were taken from a human donor with non-small cell lung cancer.

The chain links TRBV5-6 to TRBJ1-5; D ambiguous. The V gene's germline CDR1 is SGHDT and CDR2 YYEEEE. The CDR3 runs 13 residues. Trimming left V 2 bases short and J 3 bases short, with 6 bases between. CDR3 nucleotide sequence: TGTGCCAGCAGCTTACGAAACAATCAGCCCCAGCATTTT. It codes for CASSLRNNQPQHF.

This clone came up once. The chain links TRBV5-6 to TRBJ2-3; maybe TRBD2 (6 bases). Germline CDR1 reads SGHDT; CDR2 reads YYEEEE. Trimming removed 3 bases at V and 0 bases at J, with 14 bases between. This CDR3 spans 16 amino acids. CDR3 DNA sequence: TGTGCCAGCAGCTCCCTAAACAGCGGGAGCACAGATACGCAGTATTTT. As protein: CASSSLNSGSTDTQYF.

The gene calls are TRBV2 and TRBJ1-2; D ambiguous. Per the germline V gene, CDR1 is SNHLY and CDR2 is FYNNEI. This CDR3 is 11 amino acids long. The V end lost 3 bases, the J end lost 4 bases, and 3 bases lay between the germline ends. The CDR3 is CASSDLYGYTF. The CDR3 DNA reads TGTGCCAGCAGTGATCTCTATGGCTACACCTTC.

The V gene is TRBV5-1, the J gene TRBJ2-5, with D possibly matching TRBD2 (5 bases). The CDR3 length is 14 residues. Trimming removed 2 bases at V and 4 bases at J, with 12 bases between. Germline CDR1 and CDR2: SGHRS and YFSETQ. The CDR3 region has the DNA TGCGCCAGCAGCTTTGGTCGGGGTGGAGAGACCCAGTACTTC. This sequence encodes CASSFGRGGETQYF.

This rearrangement joins TRBV9 to TRBJ2-3, with 7 nucleotides matching TRBD2. V was clipped by 0 bases and J by 0 bases; unmatched bases: 7. The CDR3 runs 17 residues. CDR1 and CDR2 from the germline V gene are SGDLS and YYNGEE. Here the CDR3 reads CASSVGQGGRSTDTQYF. CDR3 coding DNA: TGTGCCAGCAGCGTAGGTCAGGGCGGGAGAAGCACAGATACGCAGTATTTT.

The rearrangement joins TRBV29-1 to TRBJ1-3; 8 nucleotides match TRBD1. Germline CDR1 SQVTM, CDR2 ANQGSEA. V shed 4 bases, J shed 4 bases, and the junction held 0 bases outside the gene matches. The CDR3 has 12 amino acids. The CDR3 nucleotides are TGCAGCGTTGGACAGGGGGGAAACACCATATATTTT. As protein: CSVGQGGNTIYF.

The chain couples TRBV6-5 to TRBJ1-1; D unresolved. CDR3 size: 13 residues. V lost 4 bases and J 2 bases, leaving 8 bases between the germline ends. The V gene's germline CDR1 is MNHEY and CDR2 SVGAGI. In nucleotides, the CDR3 is TGTGCCAGCAGTTTTGGGAGAAACACTGAAGCTTTCTTT. Protein product: CASSFGRNTEAFF.

This clone was counted only a few times. The chain employs TRBV7-9 and TRBJ1-5; maybe TRBD1 (6 bases). V shed 5 bases and J shed 4 bases, with 18 bases lying between them. Per the germline V gene, CDR1 is SEHNR and CDR2 is FQNEAQ (reference sequence). The CDR3 has 16 residues. The CDR3 bases are TGTGCCAGCAGCCCCTTTCTACAGGGAAGGAATCAGCCCCAGCATTTT. Its translation is CASSPFLQGRNQPQHF.

This clone was seen more than once but under ten times. This sequence joins TRBV29-1 and TRBJ2-1; 8 positions match TRBD1. Looked up from germline, CDR1 is SQVTM and CDR2 is ANQGSEA. The junction had 19 bases not matched to a gene; V was cut back by 1 base and J by 8 bases. The CDR3 sequence is 18 residues long. This CDR3 is CSVEGGRTGIQGLDEQFF. The CDR3 nucleotides are TGCAGCGTTGAAGGGGGCCGGACAGGGATACAAGGTCTCGATGAGCAGTTCTTC.

This clone was observed a few times. The rearrangement uses TRBV7-9 and TRBJ1-1, with a tentative D call TRBD1 (5 bases). V was clipped by 0 bases and J by 4 bases, with 15 bases between them. The germline gives CDR1 SEHNR, CDR2 FQNEAQ (reference sequence). There are 16 residues in the CDR3. CDR3 residues: CASSLARGPGSTEAFF. CDR3 DNA: TGTGCCAGCAGCTTAGCGAGGGGACCCGGGAGCACTGAAGCTTTCTTT.

In its sample, this clone was seen once. V gene TRBV2 combines with J gene TRBJ2-7, with 7 nucleotides matching TRBD2. CDR3 length equals 14 residues. The V segment lost 5 bases and the J segment 2 bases; nucleotides outside the gene matches: 6. CDR1 is SNHLY, CDR2 FYNNEI, per germline. The CDR3 reads CASSPRTRTYEQYF. In DNA, the CDR3 is TGTGCCAGCAGTCCCCGGACTAGGACCTACGAGCAGTACTTC.

The genes are TRBV10-3 and TRBJ2-4; possibly TRBD2 for D (5 bases). With 3 bases removed from V and 7 bases from J, the gap between germline ends came to 16 bases. Germline V gene lookup returns CDR1 ENHRY and CDR2 SYGVKD. The CDR3 covers 15 residues. Here the CDR3 reads CAISDGMADWNIQYF. The DNA for the CDR3 is TGTGCCATCAGTGATGGGATGGCGGACTGGAACATTCAGTACTTC.

This clone was detected only a few times. V and J are TRBV28 and TRBJ1-1; D unclear. Deletions cut 1 base from V and 1 base from J, with 7 bases between. Germline V gene lookup returns CDR1 MDHEN and CDR2 SYDVKM. This CDR3 contains 14 residues. The DNA for the CDR3 is TGTGCCAGCAGTTTATTCGCACCGAACACTGAAGCTTTCTTT. Its protein is CASSLFAPNTEAFF.

The rearrangement links TRBV6-1 to TRBJ2-7; 8 positions match TRBD2. This CDR3 has 14 residues. The V segment lost 2 bases and the J segment 6 bases; nucleotides outside the gene matches: 6. Germline V CDR1 and CDR2: MNHNS, SASEGT. CDR3 in amino acids: CASSERGGGAEQYF. The CDR3 bases are TGTGCCAGCAGTGAACGGGGGGGCGGGGCCGAGCAGTACTTC.

The V call is TRBV7-9, the J call TRBJ2-5; D gene unclear. The CDR3 totals 14 residues. The V end lost 5 bases, the J end lost 7 bases, and 17 bases lay between the germline ends. Germline lookup yields CDR1 SEHNR and CDR2 FQNEAQ (reference sequence). The CDR3, as DNA: TGTGCCAGCAGCAAGGCGGACGGCGGCCGGACCCAGTACTTC. Its protein is CASSKADGGRTQYF.

The chain uses TRBV7-6 and TRBJ2-5, with D possibly being TRBD2 (5 bases). V was trimmed by 1 base and J by 4 bases, leaving 16 bases between them. Germline V gene lookup returns CDR1 SGHVS and CDR2 FNYEAQ. The CDR3 extends over 16 amino acids. The CDR3 spells CASSLVLAARVETQYF. DNA of the CDR3: TGTGCCAGCAGCTTAGTTCTAGCCGCACGTGTAGAGACCCAGTACTTC.

The chain is built from TRBV27 and TRBJ2-7, with D unresolved. The CDR3 runs to 13 residues. The germline V gene encodes CDR1 MNHEY and CDR2 SMNVEV (reference sequence). The germline V and J ends were trimmed by 9 bases and 0 bases, with 12 bases remaining between them. DNA of the CDR3: TGTGCCAGGGGCCTGGGCCCCTCCTACGAGCAGTACTTC. Protein: CARGLGPSYEQYF.

The rearrangement joins TRBV7-6 to TRBJ2-7; TRBD1 aligns across 8 bases. V was pared by 4 bases and J by 5 bases, with 10 bases of the junction left unmatched. Germline-derived CDR1 and CDR2 are SGHVS and FNYEAQ. The CDR3 is 15 residues long. CDR3: CASSSSGTGGDEQYF. The CDR3 DNA is TGTGCCAGCAGCTCATCGGGTACAGGGGGTGACGAGCAGTACTTC.

The chain has TRBV2 and TRBJ2-5, with 12 bases aligning to TRBD2. This CDR3 is 16 amino acids long. J was trimmed by 2 bases and V by 4 bases; bases with no gene match: 5. Germline CDR1 and CDR2: SNHLY and FYNNEI. This CDR3 is CASSAVTSGRQETQYF. CDR3 nucleotide sequence: TGTGCCAGCAGTGCTGTGACTAGCGGGAGACAAGAGACCCAGTACTTC.

V and J are TRBV7-9 and TRBJ2-1; D is possibly TRBD1 or TRBD2 (5 bases each). The CDR3 totals 17 residues. In germline, CDR1 is SEHNR, CDR2 FQNEAQ (reference sequence). V was shortened by 5 bases and J by 4 bases, with 21 bases between the two germline ends. The CDR3 sequence: CASSGPLGGVNYNEQFF. The CDR3 DNA reads TGTGCCAGCAGCGGGCCCCTTGGGGGAGTTAATTACAATGAGCAGTTCTTC.

The CDR3 sequence is CASSYRKSSYEQYF. CDR3 coding DNA: TGTGCCAGCAGTTACAGGAAAAGCTCCTACGAGCAGTACTTC. This chain connects TRBV2 to TRBJ2-7; TRBD1 is a possible D gene (5 bases). The V and J ends lost 5 bases and 0 bases respectively, with 11 bases between them. The CDR3 extends over 14 amino acids. CDR1 SNHLY and CDR2 FYNNEI come from the germline V gene.

V usage is TRBV2 and J usage is TRBJ2-1; 9 nucleotides agree with TRBD1. The germline V gene encodes CDR1 SNHLY and CDR2 FYNNEI. The V gene end was trimmed by 5 bases and the J gene end by 12 bases; junction bases not matched to a gene: 20. The CDR3 covers 17 residues. The CDR3 spells CASSPQIYRTGGIWQFF. The CDR3 region has the DNA TGTGCCAGCAGTCCTCAAATTTACCGAACAGGGGGCATTTGGCAGTTCTTC.

This chain joins TRBV7-9 and TRBJ1-1, with D possibly TRBD1 on 5 matching bases. The CDR3 runs 12 residues. Germline CDR1 SEHNR, CDR2 FQNEAQ (reference sequence). The V end lost 5 bases, the J end lost 6 bases, and 10 bases lay between the germline ends. The CDR3 region has the DNA TGTGCCAGCAGCCGGGGAGGGGCTGAAGCTTTCTTT. Its translation: CASSRGGAEAFF.